These 16 T cell receptor beta chains came from one sample sequenced in a study of OX40 agonist ivuxolimab in advanced cancers. Using immunoSEQ multiplex PCR, the repertoire was profiled, and TCRdb retains in-frame clones only, with some absent. Of fewer than 50,000 clones listed, approximately 91% were seen once; the top ten hold about 30%. The sequenced sample was CD4+ or CD8+ T cells sorted from blood, obtained in a trial of the OX40 agonist ivuxolimab. The receptors shown here come from an adult with an advanced solid tumor such as melanoma, head and neck, liver or kidney cancer.

In this sample, this clone turned up a few times. The chain joins TRBV6-5 to TRBJ2-2; D is unresolved. Trimming removed 2 bases from V and 6 bases from J, with 7 bases in between. This CDR3 has 13 amino acids. Germline lookup yields CDR1 MNHEY and CDR2 SVGAGI. In DNA, the CDR3 is TGTGCCAGCAGTTACACAGTATCCGGGGAGCTGTTTTTT. This codes for CASSYTVSGELFF.

The V call is TRBV11-3, the J call TRBJ2-5; D ambiguous. The last part of the DNA fits TRBJ2-7 better; the J call may be wrong. This CDR3 contains 11 residues. Germline-derived CDR1 and CDR2 are SGHNT and YENEEA. The CDR3 is CASSLGDEQYF. CDR3 DNA: TGTGCCAGCAGCTTAGGGGACGAGCAGTACTTC.

This chain links TRBV11-2 with TRBJ2-7; 9 nucleotides agree with TRBD2. The CDR3 is 13 amino acids. Germline V gives CDR1 SGHAT, CDR2 FQNNGV. As DNA, the CDR3 is TGTGCTGCCGGGGCTAGCGGGAACTACGAGCAGTACTTC. Amino acids: CAAGASGNYEQYF.

The CDR3 region is CASSPRLESYEQYF. In nucleotides, the CDR3 is TGTGCCAGCAGCCCCCGACTCGAGTCCTACGAGCAGTACTTC. This chain uses TRBV7-9 with TRBJ2-7; no definite D call. CDR3 size: 14 residues. Germline V gene data show CDR1 as SEHNR and CDR2 as FQNEAQ (reference sequence). V gave up 5 bases and J gave up 1 base, with 12 bases separating them.

A few counts support this clone. This chain's CDR3 is CASSPLGLLSYNEQFF. The CDR3 DNA reads TGCGCCAGCAGCCCTCTCGGGCTTCTCTCCTACAATGAGCAGTTCTTC. V usage is TRBV5-1 and J usage is TRBJ2-1; D gene uncertain. The CDR3 runs to 16 residues. Germline V CDR1 and CDR2: SGHRS, YFSETQ. V was pared by 4 bases and J by 0 bases, with 14 bases between.

The chain couples TRBV18 to TRBJ1-2; tentative D call: TRBD1 (5 bases). Germline V gene data show CDR1 as KGHSH and CDR2 as LQKENI. The CDR3 sequence is 13 residues long. V shed 3 bases and J shed 10 bases, with 15 bases lying between them. DNA of the CDR3: TGTGCCAGCTCACCCGCGGGGGGTAGAGACTACACCTTC. Amino acids: CASSPAGGRDYTF.

This chain joins TRBV27 and TRBJ2-7; D gene ambiguous. V was clipped by 3 bases and J by 1 base, with 13 bases between them. The CDR3 runs to 15 residues. Germline CDR1 and CDR2: MNHEY and SMNVEV (reference sequence). CDR3 DNA: TGTGCCAGCAGTTTTGTAGCTCTGGCGTCCTACGAGCAGTACTTC. Encoded protein: CASSFVALASYEQYF.

The CDR3 loop reads CASRTGTGSAHEQYF. As DNA, the CDR3 is TGTGCCAGCAGAACCGGGACAGGGAGTGCCCACGAGCAGTACTTC. V is TRBV6-6 and J is TRBJ2-7; 9 nucleotides agree with TRBD1. From germline, CDR1 is MNHNY and CDR2 SVGAGI (reference sequence). The CDR3 is 15 amino acids. Unmatched junction bases numbered 11, after V lost 6 bases and J lost 5 bases.

The count of this clone is one. CDR3 residues: CASKGTSISSYNEQFF. CDR3 sequence (DNA): TGTGCCAGCAAAGGGACATCTATCAGCTCCTACAATGAGCAGTTCTTC. V gene TRBV27 combines with J gene TRBJ2-1; the D gene is possibly TRBD1 (6 bases). The germline V and J ends were trimmed by 7 bases and 0 bases, with 16 bases remaining between them. CDR1 is MNHEY, CDR2 SMNVEV, per germline (reference sequence). The CDR3 is 16 amino acids.

The CDR3 region has the DNA TGTGCCAGCAGCTTAGCGCCTAGCGGCCAAGAGACCCAGTACTTC. Translating it yields CASSLAPSGQETQYF. V gene TRBV7-9 combines with J gene TRBJ2-5; TRBD2 aligns across 7 bases. CDR1 and CDR2 (germline): SEHNR, FQNEAQ (reference sequence). This CDR3 comprises 15 residues. The V and J ends lost 0 bases and 1 base, in that order; junction bases with no gene match: 2.

V and J are TRBV9 and TRBJ2-1; 13 nucleotides match TRBD2. The V gene end was trimmed by 0 bases and the J gene end by 7 bases; junction bases not matched to a gene: 4. The germline CDR1 and CDR2 sequences are SGDLS and YYNGEE. The CDR3 totals 16 residues. The CDR3 DNA reads TGTGCCAGCAGCGTAGAGGAACTAGCGGGAGGGAATGAGCAGTTCTTC. This translates into CASSVEELAGGNEQFF.

This clone was seen more than once but under ten times. The V gene is TRBV6-5, the J gene TRBJ1-1; TRBD1 matches 10 bases. Germline V gene data show CDR1 as MNHEY and CDR2 as SVGAGI. CDR3 length equals 16 residues. V dropped 2 bases and J dropped 4; count of bases not matched to a gene: 7. For the CDR3, the DNA is TGTGCCAGCAGTTACGCTAGGACAGGGGGGAGCACTGAAGCTTTCTTT. Protein sequence: CASSYARTGGSTEAFF.

The gene calls are TRBV21-1 and TRBJ1-1; TRBD1, the table's D call, was not compared with the DNA. TRBV21-1 is described as a pseudogene. This CDR3 region has 14 residues. CDR3 sequence reads: CASSSLGQGSEAFF. DNA of the CDR3: TGTGCCAGCAGCAGCCTCGGGCAGGGGTCTGAAGCTTTCTTT.

This chain uses TRBV27 with TRBJ2-1; D is perhaps TRBD1 (6 bases). Germline CDR1 and CDR2: MNHEY and SMNVEV (reference sequence). With 5 bases removed from V and 4 bases from J, the gap between germline ends came to 15 bases. CDR3 size: 15 residues. The CDR3 here is CASSPSGHSYNEQFF. For the CDR3, the DNA is TGTGCCAGCAGTCCTTCGGGACACTCGTACAATGAGCAGTTCTTC.

V usage is TRBV6-5 and J usage is TRBJ1-1; TRBD1 agrees at 10 bases. The V gene's germline CDR1 is MNHEY and CDR2 SVGAGI. CDR3 length: 14 residues. The V and J ends lost 5 bases and 0 bases, in that order; junction bases with no gene match: 0. The DNA for the CDR3 is TGTGCCAGCAGTGACAGGGGGCTGAACACTGAAGCTTTCTTT. This gives the protein CASSDRGLNTEAFF.

The chain has TRBV28 and TRBJ2-7; 8 bases are shared with TRBD2. Trimming at V came to 3 bases and at J to 5 bases, leaving 9 bases not matched to a gene. Germline lookup yields CDR1 MDHEN and CDR2 SYDVKM. The CDR3 spans 15 residues. In DNA form, the CDR3 reads TGTGCCAGCAGTTTGGGTGGCGGGAGGCGGGACGAGCAGTACTTC. As protein: CASSLGGGRRDEQYF.